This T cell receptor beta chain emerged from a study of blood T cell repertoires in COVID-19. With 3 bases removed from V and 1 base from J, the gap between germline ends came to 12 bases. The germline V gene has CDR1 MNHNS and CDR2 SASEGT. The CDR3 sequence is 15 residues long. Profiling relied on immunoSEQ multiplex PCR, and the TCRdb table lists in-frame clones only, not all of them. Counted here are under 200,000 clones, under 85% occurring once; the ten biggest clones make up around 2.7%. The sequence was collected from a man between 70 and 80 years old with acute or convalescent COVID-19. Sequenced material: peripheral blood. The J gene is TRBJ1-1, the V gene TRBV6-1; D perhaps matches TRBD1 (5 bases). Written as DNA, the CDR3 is TGTGCCAGCAGTGATCGGGGGTATGAGAACACTGAAGCTTTCTTT. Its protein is CASSDRGYENTEAFF.